This T cell receptor beta chain was obtained from a study of T cells in narcolepsy. The overall study: Donors had narcolepsy type 1 or type 2, or were healthy controls. Notes on the study in general: Autoreactive clonotypes reportedly recurred in blood of same and different patients, not controls. No autoreactive T cell clone sequences appeared in some memory CD4+ repertoires.

The repertoire was sequenced with immunoSEQ multiplex PCR; TCRdb's copy has only in-frame clones and lacks some. The sample has fewer than 40,000 clones; roughly 83% are singletons. V was trimmed by 0 bases and J by 5 bases, leaving 9 bases between them. The CDR3 is 14 amino acids. Looked up from germline, CDR1 is SGHRS and CDR2 is YFSETQ. Points on this clone: Its antigen remains unknown.

This TCR derives from a human donor with narcolepsy. This chain connects TRBV5-1 to TRBJ2-1; no definite D call. Input material: CD45RA- memory CD4+ T cells from PBMCs. CDR3 nucleotide sequence: TGCGCCAGCAGCTTGGTGGCGAGTAACAATGAGCAGTTCTTC. Translated, it gives CASSLVASNNEQFF.